This TCR beta chain was found in a study of T cells after posttransplantation cyclophosphamide. Study results and caveats: Later blood repertoires were often dominated by clones from the donor CD8+ memory compartment. Blood and skin or GI T cell repertoires showed limited TRB overlap. Recipient CMV seropositivity and CMV reactivation strongly tracked TRB clonality.

Treatment was busulfan-fludarabine conditioning, a marrow graft, and cyclophosphamide on days +3 and +4. The CDR3 covers 14 residues. With V trimmed by 3 bases and J by 6 bases, 1 base remained unmatched. Germline V lookup: CDR1 SGHAT, CDR2 FQNNGV. Sequenced by immunoSEQ multiplex PCR; TCRdb stores in-frame clones only, minus some. The data show under 25,000 clones, with 74% seen just once and roughly a quarter held by the top ten. On this clone: Its antigen is as yet unknown.

The material was PBMCs, obtained after an allogeneic stem cell transplant with post-transplant cyclophosphamide. This receptor was obtained from a male patient in his 30s who received an allogeneic stem cell transplant from a related donor, was CMV-positive, and had acute GVHD only. The T cells may come from the graft donor. The genes are TRBV11-2 and TRBJ2-1, with 11 positions matching TRBD2. DNA of the CDR3: TGTGCCAGCAGCTTGGGGACTAGCGGCAATGAGCAGTTCTTC. Translated: CASSLGTSGNEQFF.